These T cell receptor beta chains were read from a single sample in a study of siplizumab effects on memory and regulatory T cells. Libraries were prepared by immunoSEQ multiplex PCR; TCRdb keeps only in-frame clonotypes and omits some of them. This table has roughly 93,000 clones, roughly 94% appearing once. Sequencing was carried out using non-Treg CD4+ T cells sorted from blood. Receptor source: a human donor in good health. Each CDR3 is given without its conserved first and last residue.

V: TRBV7-3; J: TRBJ2-1; CDR3: ASSRDSYNEQF
V: TRBV15; J: TRBJ2-4; CDR3: ATSHRDRVVNIQY
V: TRBV10-3; J: TRBJ1-1; CDR3: AIREATGGYTEAF
V: TRBV6-6; J: TRBJ2-1; CDR3: ASSYSPGTSGIEQF
V: TRBV10-2; J: TRBJ2-5; CDR3: ASTGLAGETQY
V: TRBV5-1; J: TRBJ2-3; CDR3: ASRGTSGTDTQY
V: TRBV5-4; J: TRBJ2-1; CDR3: ASSSTSGRDGEQF
V: TRBV6-1; J: TRBJ2-5; CDR3: ASSFGTQY
V: TRBV7-3; J: TRBJ2-3; CDR3: ASSPRTGLGDTQY
V: TRBV6-5; J: TRBJ2-7; CDR3: ASSSPGRVYEQY
V: TRBV5-1; J: TRBJ1-4; CDR3: ASSLQGLDEKLF